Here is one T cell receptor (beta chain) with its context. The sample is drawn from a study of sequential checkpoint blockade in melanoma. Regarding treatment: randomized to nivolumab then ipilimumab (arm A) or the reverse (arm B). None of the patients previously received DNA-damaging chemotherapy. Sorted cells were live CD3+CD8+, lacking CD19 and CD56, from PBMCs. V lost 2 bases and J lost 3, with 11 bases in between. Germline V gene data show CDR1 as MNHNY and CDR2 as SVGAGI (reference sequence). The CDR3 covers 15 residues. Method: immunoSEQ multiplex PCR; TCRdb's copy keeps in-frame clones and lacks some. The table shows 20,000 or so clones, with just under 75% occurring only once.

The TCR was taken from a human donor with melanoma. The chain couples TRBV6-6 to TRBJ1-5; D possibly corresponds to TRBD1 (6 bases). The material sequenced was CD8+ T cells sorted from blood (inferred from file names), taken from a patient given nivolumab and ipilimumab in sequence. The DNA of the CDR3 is TGTGCCAGCAGTTACGGGCCAGGGGTCAATCAGCCCCAGCATTTT. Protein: CASSYGPGVNQPQHF.